This T cell receptor (beta chain) was identified during a study of cytomegalovirus exposure and HLA in healthy donors. This clone was counted once. What it binds is unknown. Findings and limits, study-wide: The authors enumerated roughly 180 TCR beta chains as linked to cytomegalovirus. A classifier reportedly called cytomegalovirus status with high sensitivity and specificity. Specificity of a few CMV-associated chains for CMV antigens was verified in vitro.

Profiling relied on immunoSEQ multiplex PCR, and the TCRdb table lists in-frame clones only, not all of them. This table has some 44,000 clones, around nine tenths appearing once. The sequence was obtained from a man younger than 30 in good health and CMV-seronegative. Source material: PBMCs.

The CDR3 region has the DNA TGTGCCAGAAGCCTCCTGACAGGGAACACTGAAGCTTTCTTT. Protein sequence: CARSLLTGNTEAFF. The V and J genes are TRBV5-3 and TRBJ1-1; TRBD1 might be the D (6 bases). TRBV5-3 is assigned to the ORF class and has an uncertain function. This CDR3 is 14 amino acids long. Trimming pared 4 bases from V and 1 base from J, leaving 11 bases between.